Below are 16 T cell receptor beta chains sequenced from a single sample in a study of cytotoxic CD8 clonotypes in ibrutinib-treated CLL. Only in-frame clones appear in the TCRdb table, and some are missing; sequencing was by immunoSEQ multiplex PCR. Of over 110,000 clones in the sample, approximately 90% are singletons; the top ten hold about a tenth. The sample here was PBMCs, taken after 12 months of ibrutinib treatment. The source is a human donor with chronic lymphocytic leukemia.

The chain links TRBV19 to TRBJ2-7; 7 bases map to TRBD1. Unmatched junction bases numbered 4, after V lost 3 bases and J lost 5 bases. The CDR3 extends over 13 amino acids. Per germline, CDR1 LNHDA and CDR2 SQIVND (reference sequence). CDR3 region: CASSIRDSHEQYF. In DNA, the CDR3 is TGTGCCAGTAGTATTAGGGACAGCCACGAGCAGTACTTC.

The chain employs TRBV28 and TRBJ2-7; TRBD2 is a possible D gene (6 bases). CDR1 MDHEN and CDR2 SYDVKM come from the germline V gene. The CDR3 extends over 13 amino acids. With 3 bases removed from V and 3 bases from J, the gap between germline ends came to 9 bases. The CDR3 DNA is TGTGCCAGCAGTTTCGGGGGACTCTACGAGCAGTACTTC. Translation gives CASSFGGLYEQYF.

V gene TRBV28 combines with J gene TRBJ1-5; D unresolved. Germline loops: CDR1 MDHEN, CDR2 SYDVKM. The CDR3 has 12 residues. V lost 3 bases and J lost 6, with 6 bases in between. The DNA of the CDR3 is TGTGCCAGCAGTTTTCTCGGTCAGCCCCAGCATTTT. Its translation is CASSFLGQPQHF.

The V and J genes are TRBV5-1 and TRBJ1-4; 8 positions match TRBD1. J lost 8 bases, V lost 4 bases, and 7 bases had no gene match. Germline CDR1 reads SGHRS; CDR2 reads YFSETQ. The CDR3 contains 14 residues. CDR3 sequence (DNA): TGCGCCAGCAGCAGCAGGGGGCAGATGGAAAAACTGTTTTTT. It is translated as CASSSRGQMEKLFF.

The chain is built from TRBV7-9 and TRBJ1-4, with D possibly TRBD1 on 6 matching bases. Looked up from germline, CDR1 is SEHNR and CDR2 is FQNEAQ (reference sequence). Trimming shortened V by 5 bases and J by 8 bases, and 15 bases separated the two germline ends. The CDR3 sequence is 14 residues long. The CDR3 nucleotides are TGTGCCAGCAGCCCCTCAGGGGATCACGAAAAACTGTTTTTT. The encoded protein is CASSPSGDHEKLFF.

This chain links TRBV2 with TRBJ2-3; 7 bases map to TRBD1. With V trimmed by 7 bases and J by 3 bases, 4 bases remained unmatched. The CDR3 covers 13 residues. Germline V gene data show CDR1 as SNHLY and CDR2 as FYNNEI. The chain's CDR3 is CASKDRATDTQYF. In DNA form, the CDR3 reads TGTGCCAGCAAAGACAGGGCGACAGATACGCAGTATTTT.

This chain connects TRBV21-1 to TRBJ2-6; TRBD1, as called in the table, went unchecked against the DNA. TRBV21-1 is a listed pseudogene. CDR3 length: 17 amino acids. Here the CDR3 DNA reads TGTGCCAGCAGCAAATGGGGCCCGAGCTCTGGGGCCAACGTCCTGACTTTC. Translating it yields CASSKWGPSSGANVLTF.

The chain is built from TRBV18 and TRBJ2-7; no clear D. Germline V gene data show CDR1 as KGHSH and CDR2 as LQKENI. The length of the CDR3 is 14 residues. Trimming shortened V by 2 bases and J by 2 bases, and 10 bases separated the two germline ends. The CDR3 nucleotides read TGTGCCAGCTCACCATCGAGCATCACCTACGAGCAGTACTTC. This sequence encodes CASSPSSITYEQYF.

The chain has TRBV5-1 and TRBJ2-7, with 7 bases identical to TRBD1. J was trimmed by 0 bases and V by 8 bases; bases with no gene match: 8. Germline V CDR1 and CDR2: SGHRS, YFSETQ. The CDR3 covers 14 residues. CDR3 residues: CASRGQTNSYEQYF. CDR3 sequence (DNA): TGCGCCAGTCGGGGACAGACAAACTCCTACGAGCAGTACTTC. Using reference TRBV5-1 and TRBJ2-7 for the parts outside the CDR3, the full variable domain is KAGVTQTPRYLIKTRGQQVTLSCSPISGHRSVSWYQQTPGQGLQFLFEYFSETQRNKGNFPGRFSGRQFSNSRSEMNVSTLELGDSALYLCASRGQTNSYEQYFGPGTRLTVT.

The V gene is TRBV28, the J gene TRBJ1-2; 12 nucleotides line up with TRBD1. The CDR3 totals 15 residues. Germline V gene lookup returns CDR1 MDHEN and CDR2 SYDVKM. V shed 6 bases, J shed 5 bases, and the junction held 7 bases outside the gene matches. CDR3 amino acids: CASSPGQGARYGYTF. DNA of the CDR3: TGTGCCAGCAGCCCGGGACAGGGGGCGCGGTATGGCTACACCTTC.

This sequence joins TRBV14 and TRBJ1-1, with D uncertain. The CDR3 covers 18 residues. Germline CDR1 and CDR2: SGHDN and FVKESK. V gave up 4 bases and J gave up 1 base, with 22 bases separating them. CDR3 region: CASSPHPFRTPSNTEAFF. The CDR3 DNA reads TGTGCCAGCAGCCCACACCCATTCCGGACGCCCTCGAACACTGAAGCTTTCTTT.

CDR3 in DNA: TGCGCCAGCAGCTTGGAGGCTAGCACCCACGAGCAGTACTTC. Translated: CASSLEASTHEQYF. The chain has TRBV5-1 and TRBJ2-7; tentative D call: TRBD2 (5 bases). Germline lookup yields CDR1 SGHRS and CDR2 YFSETQ. This CDR3 region has 14 residues. Trimming took 0 bases from V and 5 from J, leaving 12 bases between them. The variable domain in full, with the rest retrieved from reference TRBV5-1 and TRBJ2-7, is KAGVTQTPRYLIKTRGQQVTLSCSPISGHRSVSWYQQTPGQGLQFLFEYFSETQRNKGNFPGRFSGRQFSNSRSEMNVSTLELGDSALYLCASSLEASTHEQYFGPGTRLTVT.

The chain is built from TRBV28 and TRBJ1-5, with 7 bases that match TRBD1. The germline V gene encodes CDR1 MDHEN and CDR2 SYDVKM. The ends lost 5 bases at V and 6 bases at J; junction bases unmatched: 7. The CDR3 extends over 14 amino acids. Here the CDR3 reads CASSGTTGRQPQHF. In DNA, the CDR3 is TGTGCCAGCAGTGGGACGACAGGGCGTCAGCCCCAGCATTTT.

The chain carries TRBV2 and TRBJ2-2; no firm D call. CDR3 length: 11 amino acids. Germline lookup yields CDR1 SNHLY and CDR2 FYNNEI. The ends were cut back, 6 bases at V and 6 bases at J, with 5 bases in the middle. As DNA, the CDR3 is TGTGCCAGCAGGCCAGCCGGGGAGCTGTTTTTT. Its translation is CASRPAGELFF. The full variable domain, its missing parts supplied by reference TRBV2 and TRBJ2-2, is EPEVTQTPSHQVTQMGQEVILRCVPISNHLYFYWYRQILGQKVEFLVSFYNNEISEKSEIFDDQFSVERPDGSNFTLKIRSTKLEDSAMYFCASRPAGELFFGEGSRLTVL.

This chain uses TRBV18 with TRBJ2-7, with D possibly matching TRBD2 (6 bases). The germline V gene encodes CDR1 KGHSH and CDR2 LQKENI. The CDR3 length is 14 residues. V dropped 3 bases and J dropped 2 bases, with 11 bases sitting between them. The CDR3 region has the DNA TGTGCCAGCTCACCGGCGGCGGGGACCTACGAGCAGTACTTC. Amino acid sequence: CASSPAAGTYEQYF.

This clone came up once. The CDR3 loop is CATSRGGETQYF. For the CDR3, the DNA is TGTGCCACCAGCAGAGGCGGAGAGACCCAGTACTTC. The genes are TRBV15 and TRBJ2-5; D unresolved. The CDR3 has 12 amino acids. V shed 1 base and J shed 4 bases, with 4 bases lying between them. Germline V gene lookup returns CDR1 LNHNV and CDR2 YYDKDF (reference sequence).